The 27 T cell receptor beta chains reported below all come from one sample, sequenced in a study of cytomegalovirus exposure and HLA in healthy donors. Vbeta (60) and Jbeta (13) primers were used in the PCR. Sequencing used immunoSEQ multiplex PCR; TCRdb keeps in-frame clones, though not all of them. The sample contains 150,000 to 200,000 clones, roughly 85% of which appear only once. Sequences were obtained from PBMCs. These receptors came from a man younger than 35 in good health and CMV-seropositive.

This chain joins TRBV18 and TRBJ1-1; 7 positions match TRBD1. V shed 1 base and J 6 bases; nucleotides not matched to a gene: 14. The CDR3 has 17 residues. Germline CDR1 and CDR2: KGHSH and LQKENI. CDR3 protein: CASSPQRQGVSRAEAFF. The CDR3 DNA follows: TGTGCCAGCTCACCACAGAGACAGGGAGTCAGTCGGGCTGAAGCTTTCTTT.

The V call is TRBV25-1, the J call TRBJ2-7; D ambiguous. The germline gives CDR1 MGHDK, CDR2 SYGVNS. There are 15 residues in the CDR3. The V gene lost 1 base and the J gene lost 2 bases, with 12 bases spanning the gap. CDR3 amino acids: CASSEFATGAYEQYF. The CDR3 DNA is TGTGCCAGCAGTGAATTTGCAACCGGAGCCTACGAGCAGTACTTC.

The chain couples TRBV9 to TRBJ1-4; D is unclear. The CDR3 has 16 residues. Trimming stripped 3 bases from V and 0 bases from J, with 12 bases between. The germline CDR1 and CDR2 sequences are SGDLS and YYNGEE. CDR3 nucleotides: TGTGCCAGCAGCGCGAGATTTACTGCAACTAATGAAAAACTGTTTTTT. This sequence encodes CASSARFTATNEKLFF.

This chain uses TRBV2 with TRBJ2-5; D unresolved. Germline V gene data show CDR1 as SNHLY and CDR2 as FYNNEI. Trimming took 7 bases from V and 11 from J, leaving 17 bases between them. This CDR3 spans 12 amino acids. CDR3 nucleotide sequence: TGTGCCAGCACCCGGAGTGATATTGAGCAGTACTTC. Residues: CASTRSDIEQYF.

The J gene is TRBJ1-1, the V gene TRBV7-9, with no clear D. Germline CDR1 is SEHNR and CDR2 is FQNEAQ (reference sequence). The length of the CDR3 is 15 residues. Trimming took off 4 bases at V and 1 base at J, with 13 bases between the two ends. The CDR3 DNA follows: TGTGCCAGCAGCTCATCAACCGGGAAGAACACTGAAGCTTTCTTT. The encoded protein is CASSSSTGKNTEAFF.

The rearrangement links TRBV29-1 to TRBJ2-3; TRBD2 aligns across 7 bases. The ends lost 7 bases at V and 7 bases at J; junction bases unmatched: 11. Germline CDR1 SQVTM, CDR2 ANQGSEA. The CDR3 is 13 residues long. CDR3 in amino acids: CSAGGGTRYTQYF. In DNA, the CDR3 is TGCAGCGCTGGGGGGGGGACCAGATATACGCAGTATTTT.

V gene TRBV6-5 combines with J gene TRBJ2-2; D is undetermined. Trimming stripped 2 bases from V and 6 bases from J, with 7 bases between. The germline V gene encodes CDR1 MNHEY and CDR2 SVGAGI. This CDR3 is 13 amino acids long. CDR3 DNA: TGTGCCAGCAGTTACGCGCCCTCCGGGGAGCTGTTTTTT. It encodes CASSYAPSGELFF.

The rearrangement joins TRBV6-5 to TRBJ2-1; tentatively, D is TRBD1 (6 bases). Trimming stripped 6 bases from V and 7 bases from J, with 19 bases between. Germline V gene sequence: CDR1 MNHEY, CDR2 SVGAGI. This CDR3 has 15 amino acids. CDR3: CASRVIGGTDNEQFF. The CDR3 nucleotides read TGTGCCAGCAGGGTAATTGGGGGCACGGATAATGAGCAGTTCTTC.

The chain couples TRBV2 to TRBJ2-2; perhaps TRBD1 as D (5 bases). V was pared by 8 bases and J by 6 bases, with 10 bases between. This CDR3 has 12 residues. Germline CDR1 and CDR2: SNHLY and FYNNEI. CDR3 coding DNA: TGTGCCAGCGATCAGGGCTCCGGGGAGCTGTTTTTT. Residues: CASDQGSGELFF. The entire variable domain, with the rest obtained from reference TRBV2 and TRBJ2-2, is as follows: EPEVTQTPSHQVTQMGQEVILRCVPISNHLYFYWYRQILGQKVEFLVSFYNNEISEKSEIFDDQFSVERPDGSNFTLKIRSTKLEDSAMYFCASDQGSGELFFGEGSRLTVL.

The chain links TRBV6-1 to TRBJ1-5; perhaps TRBD1 as D (5 bases). Trimming pared 7 bases from V and 4 bases from J, leaving 11 bases between. Germline V gene sequence: CDR1 MNHNS, CDR2 SASEGT. The CDR3 runs 13 residues. The CDR3 here is CASTLGVNQPQHF. The CDR3 nucleotides are TGTGCCAGCACTCTAGGGGTGAATCAGCCCCAGCATTTT.

This chain connects TRBV4-3 to TRBJ1-4, with 9 bases matching TRBD1. V lost 1 base, J lost 8 bases, and 11 bases stayed unmatched. Germline assignment: CDR1 LGHNA and CDR2 YSLEER. The CDR3 is 17 amino acids. The CDR3 DNA reads as TGCGCCAGCAGCCAAGCCCTCGGGACAGGGCCGGACGAAAAACTGTTTTTT. It codes for CASSQALGTGPDEKLFF.

The chain uses TRBV18 and TRBJ2-1, with D uncertain. The CDR3 consists of 14 residues. In germline, CDR1 is KGHSH, CDR2 LQKENI. The V gene lost 3 bases and the J gene lost 3 bases, with 9 bases spanning the gap. The CDR3: CASSPLPVYNEQFF. CDR3 bases: TGTGCCAGCTCACCCCTACCTGTCTACAATGAGCAGTTCTTC.

The rearrangement links TRBV5-1 to TRBJ2-1, with 9 bases matching TRBD1. Germline loops: CDR1 SGHRS, CDR2 YFSETQ. This CDR3 is built from 16 residues. V dropped 6 bases and J dropped 6; count of bases not matched to a gene: 13. In nucleotides, the CDR3 is TGCGCCAGCACCATTAAACCGGGACAGGGTTTCAATGAGCAGTTCTTC. Translated: CASTIKPGQGFNEQFF.

This rearrangement joins TRBV11-2 to TRBJ1-6, with D unresolved. There are 16 residues in the CDR3. With 1 base removed from V and 0 bases from J, the gap between germline ends came to 7 bases. Germline CDR1 reads SGHAT; CDR2 reads FQNNGV. CDR3 region: CASSLVTVSYNSPLHF. As DNA, the CDR3 is TGTGCCAGCAGCTTAGTAACGGTCTCCTATAATTCACCCCTCCACTTT.

The chain employs TRBV15 and TRBJ1-5; TRBD1 is a possible D gene (5 bases). Germline V CDR1 and CDR2: LNHNV, YYDKDF (reference sequence). This CDR3 comprises 15 residues. V lost 0 bases and J lost 7, with 13 bases in between. The CDR3 region is CATSRDLQGGQPQHF. CDR3 nucleotide sequence: TGTGCCACCAGCAGAGATCTCCAGGGAGGGCAGCCCCAGCATTTT.

The chain carries TRBV5-7 and TRBJ1-1; no definite D call. TRBV5-7 is assigned to the ORF class and has an uncertain function. Trimming removed 3 bases from V and 1 base from J, with 16 bases in between. CDR3 length: 16 residues. The DNA of the CDR3 is TGTGCCAGCAGCTCACGCGAGGTTCTAGGGAACACTGAAGCTTTCTTT. Its translation is CASSSREVLGNTEAFF.

The chain has TRBV30 and TRBJ2-4; 7 bases fit TRBD2. The length of the CDR3 is 19 residues. Germline CDR1 reads GTSNPN; CDR2 reads SVGIG (reference sequence). V lost 2 bases, J lost 0 bases, and 16 bases stayed unmatched. CDR3 nucleotides: TGTGCCTGGAGTTATCGGAATTGGGGGAGGGGATTAGCCAAAAACATTCAGTACTTC. It yields the protein CAWSYRNWGRGLAKNIQYF. The whole variable domain, filled in from reference TRBV30 and TRBJ2-4, reads SQTIHQWPATLVQPVGSPLSLECTVEGTSNPNLYWYRQAAGRGLQLLFYSVGIGQISSEVPQNLSASRPQDRQFILSSKKLLLSDSGFYLCAWSYRNWGRGLAKNIQYFGAGTRLSVL.

This chain joins TRBV9 and TRBJ1-6; D remains unclear. V lost 0 bases, J lost 5 bases, and 18 bases lay in between. The CDR3 sequence is 18 residues long. Germline CDR1 reads SGDLS; CDR2 reads YYNGEE. CDR3 region: CASSVATGVAGHNSPLHF. The CDR3 DNA reads as TGTGCCAGCAGCGTAGCTACCGGAGTTGCCGGCCATAATTCACCCCTCCACTTT.

The chain recombines TRBV29-1 with TRBJ2-7; a possible D gene is TRBD1 (6 bases). V lost 5 bases and J lost 1, with 12 bases in between. Germline values: CDR1 SQVTM, CDR2 ANQGSEA. The CDR3 covers 13 residues. The CDR3 DNA reads as TGCAGCGTTAAGACAGGTCTGTCCTACGAGCAGTACTTC. This encodes CSVKTGLSYEQYF.

The chain is built from TRBV19 and TRBJ2-3, with 8 bases lining up with TRBD1. Germline values: CDR1 LNHDA, CDR2 SQIVND (reference sequence). This CDR3 is 14 amino acids long. V dropped 6 bases and J dropped 4; count of bases not matched to a gene: 6. CDR3 nucleotide sequence: TGTGCCAGTAGGGACAGGGTTGGCGCAGATACGCAGTATTTT. This sequence encodes CASRDRVGADTQYF.

The chain has TRBV18 and TRBJ2-4; D is perhaps TRBD2 (5 bases). Germline CDR1 and CDR2: KGHSH and LQKENI. Trimming pared 5 bases from V and 3 bases from J, leaving 11 bases between. CDR3 length: 14 residues. The CDR3 sequence: CASSSNRDKNIQYF. The CDR3 DNA sequence: TGTGCCAGCTCATCTAACCGGGACAAAAACATTCAGTACTTC.

The V call is TRBV27, the J call TRBJ1-5; D is unclear. Trimming cost V 5 bases and J 1 base, with 21 bases left between them. This CDR3 comprises 18 residues. CDR1 is MNHEY and CDR2 is SMNVEV in the germline V gene (reference sequence). CDR3 loop: CASSPDRPTRVSNQPQHF. The CDR3 nucleotides are TGTGCCAGCAGTCCAGACCGGCCCACTAGGGTAAGCAATCAGCCCCAGCATTTT.

This clone was observed many times. The chain combines TRBV4-1 with TRBJ2-7; 7 bases agree with TRBD1. The CDR3 covers 17 residues. V lost 2 bases, J lost 0 bases, and 10 bases stayed unmatched. CDR1 MGHRA and CDR2 YSYEKL come from the germline V gene. CDR3: CASSQFQGVISSYEQYF. CDR3 DNA: TGCGCCAGCAGCCAATTTCAGGGGGTAATATCCTCCTACGAGCAGTACTTC.

This clone appeared a single time. The rearrangement uses TRBV7-8 and TRBJ1-5, with D perhaps TRBD1 (5 bases). Trimming stripped 6 bases from V and 2 bases from J, with 14 bases between. Germline V CDR1 and CDR2: SGHVS, FQNEAQ. The CDR3 has 15 residues. CDR3 nucleotide sequence: TGTGCCAGCAGAATGTCCAGGGATGGCAATCAGCCCCAGCATTTT. Translated: CASRMSRDGNQPQHF.

This chain uses TRBV6-6 with TRBJ2-7, with 8 bases that match TRBD1. CDR1 is MNHNY, CDR2 SVGAGI, per germline (reference sequence). With V trimmed by 6 bases and J by 5 bases, 3 bases remained unmatched. The CDR3 runs 12 residues. CDR3 nucleotide sequence: TGTGCCAGCAGCCTGACAGGGGACGAGCAGTACTTC. Translated, it gives CASSLTGDEQYF.

The chain couples TRBV19 to TRBJ1-1; a possible D gene is TRBD1 (6 bases). V lost 3 bases and J lost 1, with 15 bases in between. Germline loops: CDR1 LNHDA, CDR2 SQIVND (reference sequence). There are 16 residues in the CDR3. The CDR3 bases are TGTGCCAGTAGTATCCGTTTACAGGGTGGGAACACTGAAGCTTTCTTT. Protein product: CASSIRLQGGNTEAFF. The full variable domain, in which reference TRBV19 and TRBJ1-1 provide the parts outside the CDR3, is DGGITQSPKYLFRKEGQNVTLSCEQNLNHDAMYWYRQDPGQGLRLIYYSQIVNDFQKGDIAEGYSVSREKKESFPLTVTSAQKNPTAFYLCASSIRLQGGNTEAFFGQGTRLTVV.

The chain is built from TRBV19 and TRBJ1-5; TRBD1 might be the D (5 bases). Germline values: CDR1 LNHDA, CDR2 SQIVND (reference sequence). There are 15 residues in the CDR3. Trimming stripped 5 bases from V and 4 bases from J, with 15 bases between. The CDR3 loop is CASSGRDGQNQPQHF. In DNA, the CDR3 is TGTGCCAGTAGTGGGAGGGACGGTCAGAATCAGCCCCAGCATTTT. Full variable domain (remainder filled in from reference TRBV19 and TRBJ1-5): DGGITQSPKYLFRKEGQNVTLSCEQNLNHDAMYWYRQDPGQGLRLIYYSQIVNDFQKGDIAEGYSVSREKKESFPLTVTSAQKNPTAFYLCASSGRDGQNQPQHFGDGTRLSIL.